One and the same sample provided the 28 T cell receptor beta chains below, sequenced in a study of regulatory T cells in long-lasting Graves disease. Construction of the TCR beta libraries employed iRepertoire HTBI primers in conjunction with Arm-PCR of CDR3 regions. TCRdb processed the multiplex PCR reads anew with MiXCR; each CDR3 protein has one entry. In the table there are about 330,000 distinct CDR3 sequences, roughly 17% of which are singletons. Time point described: newly diagnosed GD, antithyroid drugs for less than 3 months. The TCR library was prepared using RNA isolated from PBMCs. These data also featured in a second study, about T cells in Graves' hyperthyroidism and ophthalmopathy.

Specimen: peripheral blood mononuclear cells (PBMCs), collected at new diagnosis, from a patient treated with antithyroid drugs. These TCRs come from a woman under 30 with Graves disease.

The rearrangement joins TRBV9 to TRBJ2-3; 8 bases are a match to TRBD2. The ends lost 0 bases at V and 3 bases at J; junction bases unmatched: 6. This CDR3 comprises 16 residues. CDR1 and CDR2 (germline): SGDLS, YYNGEE. The CDR3 spells CASSVAPGGRTDTQYF. In nucleotides, the CDR3 is TGTGCCAGCAGCGTAGCTCCGGGGGGGCGTACAGATACGCAGTATTTT.

In its sample, this clonotype was seen many times. The J gene is TRBJ1-1, the V gene TRBV6-5, with D tentatively TRBD1 (6 bases). The CDR3 is 14 residues long. From germline, CDR1 is MNHEY and CDR2 SVGAGI. V dropped 2 bases and J dropped 5 bases, with 12 bases sitting between them. DNA of the CDR3: TGTGCCAGCAGTTACGTTCGGGGGGCGACTGAAGCTTTCTTT. Translated: CASSYVRGATEAFF.

This clonotype was observed at least ten times. Here the CDR3 reads CASSRDGYNEQFF. CDR3 DNA sequence: TGTGCCAGCAGCCGGGACGGTTACAATGAGCAGTTCTTC. The chain links TRBV3-1 to TRBJ2-1; D may be TRBD1 or TRBD2 (5 bases each). Between the trimmed V and J ends, which lost 4 bases and 4 bases, there was a span of 8 bases. The CDR3 covers 13 residues. The germline V gene encodes CDR1 LGHDT and CDR2 YNNKEL (reference sequence).

This clonotype was detected ten times or more. This chain links TRBV11-3 with TRBJ1-5; 10 bases match TRBD1. The CDR3 covers 16 residues. The germline gives CDR1 SGHNT, CDR2 YENEEA. Unmatched junction bases numbered 14, after V lost 4 bases and J lost 11 bases. The CDR3 loop is CASSYRDRGLDETQHF. The CDR3 coding sequence is TGTGCCAGCAGCTACCGGGACAGGGGCCTCGATGAGACCCAGCATTTT.

This clonotype was observed at least ten times. The V gene is TRBV5-1, the J gene TRBJ2-7, with TRBD2 matching over 8 bases. The CDR3 runs to 15 residues. The germline V gene has CDR1 SGHRS and CDR2 YFSETQ. J gave up 1 base and V 4 bases, and 7 bases lay outside the gene matches. CDR3 DNA sequence: TGCGCCAGCAGCCCCATGACTAGCGTGTCCTACGAGCAGTACTTC. Protein: CASSPMTSVSYEQYF.

Ten or more counts support this clonotype. The genes are TRBV30 and TRBJ2-5; 13 nucleotides match TRBD2. There are 15 residues in the CDR3. V was clipped by 2 bases and J by 9 bases; unmatched bases: 9. Germline loops: CDR1 GTSNPN, CDR2 SVGIG (reference sequence). CDR3 residues: CAWSPKGLAGIAQYF. In DNA form, the CDR3 reads TGTGCCTGGAGTCCAAAGGGACTAGCGGGAATAGCCCAGTACTTC.

The table lists this clonotype with many counts. The rearrangement joins TRBV27 to TRBJ2-7; the D gene is possibly TRBD2 (7 bases). Germline CDR1 MNHEY, CDR2 SMNVEV (reference sequence). Trimming removed 2 bases from V and 5 bases from J, with 10 bases in between. This CDR3 region has 13 residues. CDR3: CASSLGGANEQYF. Written as DNA, the CDR3 is TGTGCCAGCAGTTTAGGGGGGGCGAACGAGCAGTACTTC.

On this clonotype itself: A clone one base away is much larger, so this may be a read error. No conserved phenylalanine or tryptophan ends this CDR3, so it is likely a read error. The DNA is left out, because the CDR3 cannot be placed on it with certainty; the CDR3 is given as TCRdb lists it. V is TRBV11-2 and J is TRBJ2-7; the table's D gene call, TRBD1, was not cross checked with the DNA. The CDR3 spans 12 amino acids, including both terminal residues. Germline V gene lookup returns CDR1 SGHAT and CDR2 FQNNGV. CDR3 sequence: CASSIGQGTEYL.

There are many counts of this clonotype. This rearrangement joins TRBV3-1 to TRBJ1-1; possibly TRBD1 for D (5 bases). The CDR3 extends over 13 amino acids. Germline loops: CDR1 LGHDT, CDR2 YNNKEL (reference sequence). Trimming removed 1 base at V and 11 bases at J, with 14 bases between. CDR3 amino acids: CASSQGQGLRAFF. DNA of the CDR3: TGTGCCAGCAGCCAAGGGCAGGGACTCCGGGCTTTCTTT.

This clonotype was picked up a small number of times. The rearrangement links TRBV2 to TRBJ2-7; 7 nucleotides align to TRBD1. Germline assignment: CDR1 SNHLY and CDR2 FYNNEI. The CDR3 runs 13 residues. V was pared by 7 bases and J by 0 bases, with 3 bases of the junction left unmatched. In nucleotides, the CDR3 is TGTGCCAGCAACGACAGGGCCTCCTACGAGCAGTACTTC. This gives the protein CASNDRASYEQYF.

This clonotype was seen at least ten times. This rearrangement joins TRBV3-1 to TRBJ1-1; TRBD1 matches at 8 bases. Germline V gene lookup returns CDR1 LGHDT and CDR2 YNNKEL (reference sequence). J lost 1 base, V lost 3 bases, and 4 bases had no gene match. The CDR3 is 15 amino acids. CDR3 DNA sequence: TGTGCCAGCAGCCACTCCGGGACAGGGAACACTGAAGCTTTCTTT. It translates to CASSHSGTGNTEAFF.

This clonotype was seen a few times. This may stem from a read error, because a much larger clone lies one nucleotide away. The chain couples TRBV5-1 to TRBJ2-1, with a possible D match to TRBD2 (7 bases). The germline V gene encodes CDR1 SGHRS and CDR2 YFSETQ. The CDR3 totals 16 residues. The CDR3 sequence is CASSLDGGRGYNEQLF. CDR3 sequence (DNA): TGCGCCAGCAGCTTGGACGGGGGGCGCGGTTACAATGAGCAGCTCTTC.

This clonotype was seen only a few times. V usage is TRBV7-9 and J usage is TRBJ2-1, with 11 positions matching TRBD2. V dropped 2 bases and J dropped 7; count of bases not matched to a gene: 10. CDR3 length: 17 amino acids. Germline assignment: CDR1 SEHNR and CDR2 FQNEAQ (reference sequence). The CDR3 nucleotides read TGTGCCAGCAGCTTACAACTAGCGGGAGCGGCGCAGAATGAGCAGTTCTTC. This encodes CASSLQLAGAAQNEQFF.

This clonotype was seen many times. CDR3 bases: TGTGCCAGCAGCTCGGGACAGGCTAATCAGCCCCAGCATTTT. It yields the protein CASSSGQANQPQHF. The chain employs TRBV5-6 and TRBJ1-5; 8 bases are a match to TRBD1. The germline gives CDR1 SGHDT, CDR2 YYEEEE. V shed 3 bases, J shed 4 bases, and the junction held 3 bases outside the gene matches. The CDR3 loop spans 14 amino acids.

This clonotype was counted at least ten times. J is TRBJ2-7 and V is TRBV5-1; tentatively, D is TRBD2 (6 bases). Germline loops: CDR1 SGHRS, CDR2 YFSETQ. The V end was cut by 3 bases, the J end by 4 bases, with 17 bases between. There are 15 residues in the CDR3. This CDR3 is CASSSSRSGFYEQYF. Here the CDR3 DNA reads TGCGCCAGCAGCTCGAGCCGTAGCGGATTTTACGAGCAGTACTTC.

This clonotype has a count of ten or more. V and J are TRBV5-1 and TRBJ2-7; 9 nucleotides align to TRBD2. The germline V gene encodes CDR1 SGHRS and CDR2 YFSETQ. This CDR3 is 17 amino acids long. V gave up 4 bases and J gave up 6 bases; unmatched junction bases: 17. The CDR3 DNA reads as TGCGCCAGCAGCGGTGGACTAGCGTCTGCCCCCGGAGTCGAGCAGTACTTC. Translation gives CASSGGLASAPGVEQYF.

In this sample, this clonotype turned up many times. The chain recombines TRBV18 with TRBJ1-2; D ambiguous. The CDR3 has 13 amino acids. Trimming removed 2 bases at V and 7 bases at J, with 11 bases between. Per the germline V gene, CDR1 is KGHSH and CDR2 is LQKENI. In DNA, the CDR3 is TGTGCCAGCTCACCATCGGGAGACCGTGGCTACACCTTC. Protein product: CASSPSGDRGYTF.

This clonotype was seen more than once but under ten times. The chain uses TRBV25-1 and TRBJ1-1; TRBD1 agrees at 7 bases. J gave up 5 bases and V 6 bases, and 9 bases lay outside the gene matches. The CDR3 contains 14 residues. Per the germline V gene, CDR1 is MGHDK and CDR2 is SYGVNS. The CDR3: CASSRVAGGTEAFF. CDR3 DNA sequence: TGTGCCAGCAGCCGTGTGGCAGGGGGTACTGAAGCTTTCTTT.

This sequence joins TRBV4-2 and TRBJ1-2, with 9 bases aligning to TRBD1. CDR3 size: 16 residues. Trimming at V came to 0 bases and at J to 4 bases, leaving 6 bases not matched to a gene. Germline V lookup: CDR1 LGHNA, CDR2 YNFKEQ. CDR3 nucleotides: TGTGCCAGCAGCCAAGATTGGGGGACAGGGAGCTATGGCTACACCTTC. Amino acid sequence: CASSQDWGTGSYGYTF.

This clonotype was found many times. The V gene is TRBV10-3, the J gene TRBJ1-2; no firm D call. The CDR3 loop spans 15 amino acids. Germline CDR1 and CDR2: ENHRY and SYGVKD. Trimming took off 5 bases at V and 0 bases at J, with 13 bases between the two ends. Here the CDR3 reads CAISSPENTNYGYTF. The CDR3 coding sequence is TGTGCCATCAGTTCCCCGGAGAATACTAACTATGGCTACACCTTC.

This clonotype was seen ten or more times. The chain recombines TRBV5-1 with TRBJ1-1; TRBD1 matches at 7 bases. Unmatched junction bases numbered 10, after V lost 6 bases and J lost 2 bases. This CDR3 has 15 amino acids. Germline CDR1 SGHRS, CDR2 YFSETQ. CDR3 region: CASTREGASNTEAFF. The CDR3 coding sequence is TGCGCCAGCACCAGGGAGGGGGCCAGCAACACTGAAGCTTTCTTT.

This chain connects TRBV7-9 to TRBJ1-2, with D perhaps TRBD1 (6 bases). Trimming pared 4 bases from V and 4 bases from J, leaving 16 bases between. Per germline, CDR1 SEHNR and CDR2 FQNEAQ (reference sequence). CDR3 length: 15 amino acids. This CDR3 reads CASSSTGRWTYGYTF. CDR3 nucleotides: TGTGCCAGCAGCTCCACAGGGAGGTGGACCTATGGCTACACCTTC.

This clonotype was observed at least ten times. The genes are TRBV11-2 and TRBJ1-6, with D hard to call. The ends were cut back, 0 bases at V and 9 bases at J, with 6 bases in the middle. The germline V gene has CDR1 SGHAT and CDR2 FQNNGV. This CDR3 has 13 amino acids. The CDR3 loop reads CASSLEARSPLHF. Here the CDR3 DNA reads TGTGCCAGCAGCTTAGAGGCCCGTTCACCCCTCCACTTT.

This clonotype was found a few times. The chain recombines TRBV29-1 with TRBJ1-4; weak D call: TRBD1 (5 bases). Germline CDR1 reads SQVTM; CDR2 reads ANQGSEA. The CDR3 contains 12 residues. CDR3 protein: CSVGTGHEKLFF. Here the CDR3 DNA reads TGCAGTGTCGGTACAGGTCATGAAAAACTGTTTTTT.

This clonotype was recorded many times. The genes are TRBV5-1 and TRBJ1-2; D unclear. Trimming shortened V by 4 bases and J by 4 bases, and 17 bases separated the two germline ends. CDR1 SGHRS and CDR2 YFSETQ come from the germline V gene. This CDR3 is built from 15 residues. The CDR3 loop is CASSLHVRRFYGYTF. The CDR3 coding sequence is TGCGCCAGCAGCCTACACGTTCGACGATTCTATGGCTACACCTTC.

The chain couples TRBV19 to TRBJ1-2; 7 bases agree with TRBD1. CDR1 is LNHDA and CDR2 is SQIVND in the germline V gene (reference sequence). Unmatched junction bases numbered 6, after V lost 7 bases and J lost 7 bases. The CDR3 has 12 amino acids. The CDR3 region is CASNHRGSGYTF. The CDR3 DNA reads as TGTGCCAGTAACCACAGGGGTTCTGGCTACACCTTC.

This clonotype was counted many times. As DNA, the CDR3 is TGTGCCAGCAGCTTAAGCGGAGGCATGAACACTGAAGCTTTCTTT. Translation gives CASSLSGGMNTEAFF. The V gene is TRBV11-1, the J gene TRBJ1-1; D uncertain. Trimming stripped 2 bases from V and 0 bases from J, with 10 bases between. Per the germline V gene, CDR1 is SGHAT and CDR2 is FQDESV (reference sequence). The CDR3 is 15 residues long.

The V and J genes are TRBV28 and TRBJ2-1; TRBD2 matches at 8 bases. This CDR3 is built from 13 residues. Germline V CDR1 and CDR2: MDHEN, SYDVKM. V shed 7 bases, J shed 9 bases, and the junction held 8 bases outside the gene matches. The CDR3 DNA is TGTGCCAGCACCATCGGGGGGGCCGGTGAGCAGTTCTTC. Its protein product is CASTIGGAGEQFF.